These T cell receptor beta chains were read from a single sample in a study of metastatic and nonmetastatic thyroid tumors. TCRdb used MiXCR to call clones anew from the PCR reads. The repertoire has some 25,000 clones, around a fifth of them found once; the top ten carry about 4.6%. The sample comprised blood. The receptors were sampled from a male donor with papillary thyroid cancer or a benign thyroid nodule (not recorded which). Some clones in this sample may be carry-over from other donors' samples. Each CDR3 is given with its conserved first and last residue. A D gene is named only where the DNA matches it firmly. The size entry is marked missing in some rows and otherwise reads once, few, many or a size class.

>TRBV24-1|NA|TRBJ2-6|NA
CAAITGHSSSGANVLTF
TGTGCCGCAATAACGGGACACTCAAGCTCTGGGGCCAACGTCCTGACTTTC
>TRBV6-1|NA|TRBJ2-3|few
CASSDRADTQYF
TGTGCCAGCAGTGACAGGGCAGATACGCAGTATTTT
>TRBV5-6|TRBD1|TRBJ2-7|many
CASSLGDRRINEQYF
TGTGCCAGCAGCTTGGGGGACAGGAGAATTAACGAGCAGTACTTC
>TRBV7-7|TRBD1|TRBJ2-5|many
CASSRDRGETQYF
TGTGCTAGCAGTCGTGACAGGGGAGAGACCCAGTACTTC
>TRBV11-3|NA|TRBJ2-5|many
CASSPSGGLETQYF
TGTGCCAGCAGCCCGTCGGGGGGCCTTGAGACCCAGTACTTC
>TRBV28|NA|TRBJ2-7|few
CASREEGVLPWDEQYF
TGTGCCAGCAGGGAAGAGGGGGTACTACCCTGGGACGAGCAGTACTTC
>TRBV12-3/TRBV12-4|NA|TRBJ1-5|few
CASSLGTPDQPQHF
TGTGCCAGCAGTCTCGGGACTCCGGATCAGCCCCAGCATTTT
>TRBV4-1|TRBD2|TRBJ2-7|many
CASSQGSEGGRSYEQYF
TGCGCCAGCAGCCAAGGCAGCGAGGGCGGGAGGTCCTACGAGCAGTACTTC
>TRBV28|NA|TRBJ1-1|NA
CASKVRREAFF
TGTGCCAGCAAGGTCCGGCGTGAAGCTTTCTTT
>TRBV27|NA|TRBJ2-7|medium-sized
CASSKTVHEQYF
TGTGCCAGCAGTAAGACAGTCCACGAGCAGTACTTC
>TRBV24-1|NA|TRBJ2-1|medium-sized
CATSVRRAGGNEQFF
TGTGCCACCAGTGTCCGCAGGGCTGGAGGCAATGAGCAGTTCTTC
>TRBV27|NA|TRBJ2-1|many
CASSFYGGEQFF
TGTGCCAGCAGTTTTTATGGGGGTGAGCAGTTCTTC
>TRBV18|NA|TRBJ2-7|NA
CASSPQTGNDEQYF
TGTGCCAGCTCACCACAAACAGGGAATGACGAGCAGTACTTC
>TRBV20-1|TRBD1|TRBJ2-3|NA
CSAVRDRDRSDTQYF
TGCAGTGCGGTAAGGGACAGGGATCGATCAGATACACAATATTTT
>TRBV5-1|NA|TRBJ1-5|many
CASSLGQPNQPQHF
TGCGCCAGCAGCTTGGGACAACCCAATCAGCCCCAGCATTTT
>TRBV6-1|TRBD2|TRBJ2-3|few
CASSVAGGPYSTDTQYF
TGTGCCAGCAGTGTTGCGGGGGGCCCTTATAGCACAGATACGCAGTATTTT
>TRBV20-1|NA|TRBJ2-1|once
CSAREGTYLLGYNEQFF
TGCAGTGCTAGAGAGGGCACCTACCTTTTAGGCTACAATGAGCAGTTCTTC
>TRBV12-3/TRBV12-4|TRBD2|TRBJ2-7|NA
CASSLEGEGSREQYF
TGTGCCAGCAGTTTAGAAGGGGAGGGGTCACGGGAGCAGTACTTC
>TRBV3-1|TRBD2|TRBJ2-1|NA
CASSYSGTQEQFF
TGTGCCAGCAGTTATAGCGGGACCCAAGAGCAGTTCTTC
>TRBV5-6|NA|TRBJ2-4|NA
CASSFRGAKAKNIQYF
TGTGCCAGCAGCTTCCGGGGGGCTAAGGCCAAAAACATTCAGTACTTC
>TRBV30|NA|TRBJ2-2|many
CAWSQGGLGELFF
TGTGCCTGGAGCCAGGGGGGGCTCGGGGAGCTGTTTTTT
>TRBV19|NA|TRBJ2-1|many
CASSPRDIYNEQFF
TGTGCCAGTAGTCCTCGGGACATATACAATGAGCAGTTCTTC
>TRBV9|NA|TRBJ2-3|NA
CASSVGSGWLDTQYF
TGTGCCAGCAGCGTAGGTAGTGGGTGGTTAGATACGCAGTATTTT
>TRBV5-1|TRBD1|TRBJ1-2|NA
CASRMTGARGYTF
TGCGCCAGCAGGATGACAGGGGCTCGCGGCTACACCTTC
>TRBV12-3/TRBV12-4|NA|TRBJ2-1|many
CASTKRGGRYNEQFF
TGTGCCAGCACCAAAAGAGGGGGACGGTACAATGAGCAGTTCTTC
>TRBV7-9|NA|TRBJ2-2|NA
CASSYHNTGELFF
TGTGCCAGCAGTTACCATAACACCGGGGAGCTGTTTTTT
>TRBV9|NA|TRBJ2-3|many
CASSPQSRQNTDTQYF
TGTGCCAGCAGCCCCCAGTCGAGACAGAACACAGATACGCAGTATTTT
>TRBV2|NA|TRBJ1-3|few
CANQADSINTIYF
TGTGCCAATCAAGCGGACAGTATAAACACCATATATTTT
>TRBV18|NA|TRBJ2-3|many
CASSPTPDSTDTQYF
TGTGCCAGCTCCCCCACGCCGGACAGCACAGATACGCAGTATTTT
>TRBV12-3/TRBV12-4|NA|TRBJ2-1|few
CASSFPLARTHNEQFF
TGTGCCAGCAGTTTCCCACTAGCTCGGACCCACAATGAGCAGTTCTTC
>TRBV7-9|TRBD1|TRBJ1-5|many
CASSPGGSFQHF
TGTGCCAGCAGCCCAGGGGGGAGCTTCCAGCATTTT
>TRBV6-5|TRBD2|TRBJ2-2|medium-sized
CASSYSTAGTGELFF
TGTGCCAGCAGTTACTCGACAGCGGGAACCGGGGAGCTGTTTTTT
>TRBV30|NA|TRBJ1-6|few
CAWSETNSPLHF
TGTGCCTGGAGTGAAACAAATTCACCCCTCCACTTT
>TRBV6-1|NA|TRBJ2-7|NA
CASSDWPHEQYF
TGTGCCAGCAGTGATTGGCCCCACGAGCAGTACTTC
>TRBV19|TRBD1|TRBJ1-2|few
CASRGLDGTCYGYTF
TGTGCCAGCAGGGGGCTGGACGGGACGTGCTATGGCTACACCTTC
>TRBV6-1|NA|TRBJ1-5|NA
CASSPDTGRPQHF
TGTGCCAGCAGCCCGGACACCGGGAGGCCCCAGCATTTT
>TRBV27|TRBD1|TRBJ2-7|NA
CASSFWQGANEQYF
TGTGCCAGCAGTTTCTGGCAGGGGGCCAACGAACAGTACTTC
>TRBV29-1|NA|TRBJ1-1|many
CSVDAGGPKITNTEAFF
TGCAGCGTTGACGCGGGGGGACCAAAAATAACGAACACTGAAGCTTTCTTT
>TRBV12-3/TRBV12-4|NA|TRBJ2-3|few
CASSLAITVGATYTQYF
TGTGCCAGCAGTTTAGCGATCACTGTTGGGGCCACATATACGCAGTATTTT
>TRBV12-3/TRBV12-4|NA|TRBJ2-1|NA
CASSLDEVNEQFF
TGTGCCAGCAGTCTGGACGAGGTAAATGAGCAGTTCTTC
>TRBV20-1|NA|TRBJ1-6|NA
CSARDPLGAPLHF
TGCAGTGCTAGAGATCCGCTTGGGGCACCCCTCCACTTT
>TRBV27|TRBD2|TRBJ2-1|medium-sized
CASFTGTSGRYNEQFF
TGTGCCAGCTTCACCGGTACTAGCGGGAGGTACAATGAGCAGTTCTTC
>TRBV20-1|TRBD2|TRBJ2-1|NA
CSASVREVRTYNEQFF
TGCAGTGCTAGTGTACGGGAGGTTCGTACCTACAATGAGCAGTTCTTC
>TRBV6-1|NA|TRBJ2-7|medium-sized
CASSEQDSYEQYF
TGTGCCAGCAGTGAACAGGACTCCTACGAGCAGTACTTC
>TRBV6-1|TRBD1|TRBJ2-7|NA
CASRVGGPVPRKGERYF
TGCGCCAGCCGGGTAGGGGGCCCTGTCCCACGTAAAGGAGAGCGGTACTTC
>TRBV19|NA|TRBJ1-4|many
CASSYLGEKLFF
TGTGCCAGTAGTTATTTGGGTGAAAAACTGTTTTTT
>TRBV5-1|NA|TRBJ1-1|many
CASSPDKQFLKHTEAFF
TGCGCCAGCAGCCCGGACAAGCAATTTTTGAAGCACACTGAAGCTTTCTTT
>TRBV6-2/TRBV6-3|NA|TRBJ2-2|NA
CASSAFGGRTNGELFF
TGTGCCAGCAGCGCCTTTGGGGGGCGTACCAACGGGGAGCTGTTTTTT